A selection of T cell receptor beta chains follows, all from one sample in a study of T-cell memory formation after mild COVID-19. TCRdb fed the 5' RACE reads into MiXCR, producing one record per CDR3 protein. The data show roughly 400,000 distinct CDR3 sequences, more than 15% seen once. Sequenced sample: PBMCs or a T cell subset sorted from them (not recorded which). The receptors stem from a man aged 18 to 35 who had mild COVID-19 (a few samples of this study predate the infection). Cell type and time point are not known. Both conserved end residues are part of each CDR3. The order of the fields is clone size, V gene, D gene, J gene, CDR3 protein, CDR3 DNA. A D gene is named only where the DNA matches it firmly. Only part of the rows carry a size: once, few, many, or a class if the clone is expanded.

abundance: -; v_gene: TRBV4-3; d_gene: -; j_gene: TRBJ2-1; CDR3aa: CASSRLTYNEQFF; CDR3nt: TGCGCCAGCAGCCGACTGACTTACAATGAGCAGTTCTTC
abundance: -; v_gene: TRBV6-1; d_gene: -; j_gene: TRBJ1-1; CDR3aa: CASFLDGANTEAFF; CDR3nt: TGTGCCAGCTTCCTTGACGGGGCGAACACTGAAGCTTTCTTT
abundance: many; v_gene: TRBV12-3/TRBV12-4; d_gene: TRBD1; j_gene: TRBJ2-7; CDR3aa: CASRTGTGGYEQYF; CDR3nt: TGTGCCAGCAGGACCGGGACAGGGGGCTACGAGCAGTACTTC
abundance: many; v_gene: TRBV5-1; d_gene: TRBD1; j_gene: TRBJ2-1; CDR3aa: CASSLAGQGYNEQFF; CDR3nt: TGCGCCAGCAGCTTGGCGGGACAGGGGTACAATGAGCAGTTCTTC
abundance: -; v_gene: TRBV9; d_gene: -; j_gene: TRBJ2-1; CDR3aa: CASSGEDGSNEQFF; CDR3nt: TGTGCCAGCAGCGGGGAGGACGGGTCCAATGAGCAGTTCTTC
abundance: -; v_gene: TRBV20-1; d_gene: -; j_gene: TRBJ1-4; CDR3aa: CSARGAGGNEKLFF; CDR3nt: TGCAGTGCCAGAGGCGCCGGGGGGAATGAAAAACTGTTTTTT
abundance: -; v_gene: TRBV6-6; d_gene: -; j_gene: TRBJ2-3; CDR3aa: CASTRGSTDTQYF; CDR3nt: TGTGCCAGCACTAGGGGGAGCACAGATACGCAGTATTTT
abundance: -; v_gene: TRBV6-6; d_gene: -; j_gene: TRBJ1-2; CDR3aa: CASSYSTSGAYGYTF; CDR3nt: TGTGCCAGCAGTTACTCGACCTCCGGGGCATATGGCTACACCTTC
abundance: many; v_gene: TRBV7-9; d_gene: -; j_gene: TRBJ1-5; CDR3aa: CASSLGTADNQPQHF; CDR3nt: TGTGCCAGCAGCTTAGGGACTGCCGATAATCAGCCCCAGCATTTT
abundance: -; v_gene: TRBV18; d_gene: TRBD1; j_gene: TRBJ1-1; CDR3aa: CASSPPRQGRNTEAFF; CDR3nt: TGTGCCAGCTCACCACCGCGACAGGGAAGGAACACTGAAGCTTTCTTT
abundance: once; v_gene: TRBV4-2; d_gene: TRBD2; j_gene: TRBJ2-2; CDR3aa: CASSQDGPSGANTGELFF; CDR3nt: TGTGCCAGCAGCCAAGATGGCCCTAGCGGGGCGAACACCGGGGAGCTGTTTTTT
abundance: few; v_gene: TRBV7-9; d_gene: -; j_gene: TRBJ1-6; CDR3aa: CASSQGSGRYNSPLHF; CDR3nt: TGTGCCAGCAGCCAAGGTTCGGGACGGTATAATTCACCCCTCCACTTT
abundance: -; v_gene: TRBV2; d_gene: -; j_gene: TRBJ2-3; CDR3aa: CASSPLSGGTDTQYF; CDR3nt: TGTGCCAGCAGTCCCCTGTCCGGGGGCACAGATACGCAGTATTTT
abundance: many; v_gene: TRBV5-1; d_gene: -; j_gene: TRBJ1-1; CDR3aa: CASSLEENTEAFF; CDR3nt: TGCGCCAGCAGCTTGGAAGAGAACACTGAAGCTTTCTTT
abundance: few; v_gene: TRBV7-2; d_gene: TRBD1; j_gene: TRBJ1-2; CDR3aa: CASNLGTANYGYTF; CDR3nt: TGTGCCAGCAACCTCGGGACAGCCAACTATGGCTACACCTTC
abundance: few; v_gene: TRBV14; d_gene: -; j_gene: TRBJ1-2; CDR3aa: CASSPRAAPGYTF; CDR3nt: TGTGCCAGCAGCCCCCGGGCGGCTCCAGGTTACACCTTC
abundance: -; v_gene: TRBV9; d_gene: -; j_gene: TRBJ2-3; CDR3aa: CASSSRLQDVTDTQYF; CDR3nt: TGTGCCAGCAGCTCCAGACTTCAGGACGTGACAGATACGCAGTATTTT
abundance: many; v_gene: TRBV4-1; d_gene: -; j_gene: TRBJ1-1; CDR3aa: CASRVLFRGRNTEAFF; CDR3nt: TGCGCCAGCAGAGTCTTGTTCCGGGGAAGGAACACTGAAGCTTTCTTT
abundance: -; v_gene: TRBV29-1; d_gene: -; j_gene: TRBJ1-5; CDR3aa: CSAQEGLNQPQHF; CDR3nt: TGCAGCGCGCAAGAAGGCCTCAATCAGCCCCAGCATTTT
abundance: many; v_gene: TRBV4-3; d_gene: -; j_gene: TRBJ2-1; CDR3aa: CASSQGAPNNEQFF; CDR3nt: TGCGCCAGCAGCCAGGGGGCGCCGAACAATGAGCAGTTCTTC
abundance: -; v_gene: TRBV5-4; d_gene: -; j_gene: TRBJ2-2; CDR3aa: CASSGGLSNTGELFF; CDR3nt: TGTGCCAGCAGCGGGGGACTCTCGAACACCGGGGAGCTGTTTTTT
abundance: -; v_gene: TRBV6-5; d_gene: -; j_gene: TRBJ1-1; CDR3aa: CASSYSINTEAFF; CDR3nt: TGTGCCAGCAGTTACTCGATAAACACTGAAGCTTTCTTT
abundance: many; v_gene: TRBV5-1; d_gene: -; j_gene: TRBJ2-2; CDR3aa: CASSPQGSGELFF; CDR3nt: TGCGCCAGCAGCCCCCAAGGGTCGGGGGAGCTGTTTTTT
abundance: many; v_gene: TRBV4-3; d_gene: -; j_gene: TRBJ1-3; CDR3aa: CASSQGGWRVDTIYF; CDR3nt: TGCGCCAGCAGCCAAGGCGGTTGGAGGGTGGACACCATATATTTT
abundance: few; v_gene: TRBV7-9; d_gene: TRBD1; j_gene: TRBJ2-1; CDR3aa: CASSPTRQGLYNEQFF; CDR3nt: TGTGCCAGCAGCCCAACCCGACAGGGGCTCTACAATGAGCAGTTCTTC
abundance: many; v_gene: TRBV5-5; d_gene: -; j_gene: TRBJ1-1; CDR3aa: CASSRRGTEAFF; CDR3nt: TGTGCCAGCAGCCGAAGGGGCACTGAAGCTTTCTTT
abundance: -; v_gene: TRBV18; d_gene: TRBD2; j_gene: TRBJ2-1; CDR3aa: CASSPRLAGDNEQFF; CDR3nt: TGTGCCAGCTCACCGCGACTAGCGGGGGACAATGAGCAGTTCTTC
abundance: -; v_gene: TRBV6-2/TRBV6-3; d_gene: -; j_gene: TRBJ1-6; CDR3aa: CASDDRVGSPLHF; CDR3nt: TGTGCCAGCGATGACAGAGTCGGTTCACCCCTCCACTTT
abundance: few; v_gene: TRBV24-1; d_gene: TRBD1; j_gene: TRBJ2-1; CDR3aa: CATSDLGGQGPLNEQFF; CDR3nt: TGTGCCACCAGTGATTTGGGCGGACAGGGACCCTTAAATGAGCAGTTCTTC
abundance: few; v_gene: TRBV7-9; d_gene: -; j_gene: TRBJ2-5; CDR3aa: CASSFETQYF; CDR3nt: TGTGCCAGCAGCTTCGAGACCCAGTACTTC
abundance: few; v_gene: TRBV5-1; d_gene: -; j_gene: TRBJ1-2; CDR3aa: CASSLSAGSVDGYTF; CDR3nt: TGCGCCAGCAGCTTGAGTGCAGGGAGTGTTGATGGCTACACCTTC
abundance: -; v_gene: TRBV7-6; d_gene: -; j_gene: TRBJ1-1; CDR3aa: CASSPYGGWDGMNTEAFF; CDR3nt: TGTGCCAGCAGCCCCTACGGGGGGTGGGATGGGATGAACACTGAAGCTTTCTTT